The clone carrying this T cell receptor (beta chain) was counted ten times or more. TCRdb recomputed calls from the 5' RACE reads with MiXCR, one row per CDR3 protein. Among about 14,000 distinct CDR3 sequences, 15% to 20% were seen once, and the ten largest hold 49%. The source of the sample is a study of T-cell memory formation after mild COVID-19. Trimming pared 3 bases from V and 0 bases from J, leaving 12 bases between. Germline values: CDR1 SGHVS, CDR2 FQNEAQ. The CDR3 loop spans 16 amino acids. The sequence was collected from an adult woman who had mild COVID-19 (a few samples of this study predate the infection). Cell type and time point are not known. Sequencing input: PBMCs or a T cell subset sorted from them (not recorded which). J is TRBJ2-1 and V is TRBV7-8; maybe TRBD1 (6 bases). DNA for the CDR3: TGTGCCAGCAGCTTCAGGGGCCCACTCTCCTACAATGAGCAGTTCTTC. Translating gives CASSFRGPLSYNEQFF. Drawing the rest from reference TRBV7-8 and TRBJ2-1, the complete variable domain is GAGVSQSPRYKVAKRGQDVALRCDPISGHVSLFWYQQALGQGPEFLTYFQNEAQLDKSGLPSDRFFAERPEGSVSTLKIQRTQQEDSAVYLCASSFRGPLSYNEQFFGPGTRLTVL.